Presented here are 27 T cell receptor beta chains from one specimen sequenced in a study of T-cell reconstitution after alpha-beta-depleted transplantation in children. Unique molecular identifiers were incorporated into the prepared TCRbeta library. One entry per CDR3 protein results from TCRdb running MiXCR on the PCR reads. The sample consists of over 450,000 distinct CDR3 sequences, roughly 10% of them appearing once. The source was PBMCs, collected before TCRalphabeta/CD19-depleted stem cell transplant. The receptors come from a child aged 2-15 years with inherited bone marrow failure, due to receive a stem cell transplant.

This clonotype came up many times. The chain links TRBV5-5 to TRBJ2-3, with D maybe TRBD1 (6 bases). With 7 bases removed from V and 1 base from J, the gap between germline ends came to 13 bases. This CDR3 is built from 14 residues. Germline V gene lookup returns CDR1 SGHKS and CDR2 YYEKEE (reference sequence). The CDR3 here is CASLQGPRTDTQYF. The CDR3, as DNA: TGTGCCAGCTTACAGGGCCCACGCACAGATACGCAGTATTTT. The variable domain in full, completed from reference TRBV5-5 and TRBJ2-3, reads DAGVTQSPTHLIKTRGQQVTLRCSPISGHKSVSWYQQVLGQGPQFIFQYYEKEERGRGNFPDRFSARQFPNYSSELNVNALLLGDSALYLCASLQGPRTDTQYFGPGTRLTVL.

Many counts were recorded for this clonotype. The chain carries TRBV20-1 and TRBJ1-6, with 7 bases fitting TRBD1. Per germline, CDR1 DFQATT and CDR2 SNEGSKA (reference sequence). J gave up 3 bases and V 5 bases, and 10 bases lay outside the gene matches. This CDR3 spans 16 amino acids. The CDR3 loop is CSAPGTELYYNSPLHF. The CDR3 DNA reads TGCAGTGCTCCAGGGACAGAGCTATACTATAATTCACCCCTCCACTTT.

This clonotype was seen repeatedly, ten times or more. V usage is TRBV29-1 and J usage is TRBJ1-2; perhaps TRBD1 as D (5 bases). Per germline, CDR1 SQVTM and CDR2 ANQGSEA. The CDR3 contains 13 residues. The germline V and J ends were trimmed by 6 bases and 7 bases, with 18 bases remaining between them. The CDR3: CSVARDGGAGYTF. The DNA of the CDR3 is TGCAGCGTCGCCCGGGACGGTGGCGCTGGCTACACCTTC. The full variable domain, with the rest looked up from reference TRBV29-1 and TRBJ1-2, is SAVISQKPSRDICQRGTSLTIQCQVDSQVTMMFWYRQQPGQSLTLIATANQGSEATYESGFVIDKFPISRPNLTFSTLTVSNMSPEDSSIYLCSVARDGGAGYTFGSGTRLTVV.

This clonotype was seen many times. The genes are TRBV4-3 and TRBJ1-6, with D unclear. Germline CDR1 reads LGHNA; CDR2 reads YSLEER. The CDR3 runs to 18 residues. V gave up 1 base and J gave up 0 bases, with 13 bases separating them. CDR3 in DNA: TGCGCCAGCAGCCAAGGGGGAGGCTCGAGCTCCTATAATTCACCCCTCCACTTT. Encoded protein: CASSQGGGSSSYNSPLHF.

The CDR3 sequence is CASTMDPGEAFF. Here the CDR3 DNA reads TGTGCCAGCACTATGGACCCAGGGGAAGCTTTCTTT. The rearrangement joins TRBV28 to TRBJ1-1; a weak D match, TRBD1 (5 bases). The ends were cut back, 7 bases at V and 8 bases at J, with 14 bases in the middle. This CDR3 has 12 amino acids. The germline V gene has CDR1 MDHEN and CDR2 SYDVKM.

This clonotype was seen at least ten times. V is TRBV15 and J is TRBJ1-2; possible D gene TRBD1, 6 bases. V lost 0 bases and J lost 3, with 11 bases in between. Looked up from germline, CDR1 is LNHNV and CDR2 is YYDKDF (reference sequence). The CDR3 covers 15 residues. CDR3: CATSRDRTEDYGYTF. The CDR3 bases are TGTGCCACCAGCAGAGATAGGACAGAAGACTATGGCTACACCTTC.

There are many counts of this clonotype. CDR3 coding DNA: TGTGCCAGCAGCGTCGGATTCCCGCGGGGTGGCTACACCTTC. This encodes CASSVGFPRGGYTF. V usage is TRBV9 and J usage is TRBJ1-2; no clear D gene. This CDR3 region has 14 residues. With 2 bases removed from V and 7 bases from J, the gap between germline ends came to 15 bases. Germline V gene lookup returns CDR1 SGDLS and CDR2 YYNGEE.

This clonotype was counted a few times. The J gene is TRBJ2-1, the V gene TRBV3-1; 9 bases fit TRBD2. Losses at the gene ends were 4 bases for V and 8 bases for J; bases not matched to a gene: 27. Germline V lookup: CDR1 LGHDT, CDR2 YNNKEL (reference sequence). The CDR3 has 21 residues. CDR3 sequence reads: CASSRRGLAGSAWARGDEQFF. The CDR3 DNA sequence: TGTGCCAGCAGCCGTCGGGGGCTAGCGGGAAGCGCGTGGGCCCGCGGGGATGAGCAGTTCTTC.

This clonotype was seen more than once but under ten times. In DNA form, the CDR3 reads TGTGCCAGCAGTGAAGGGAGTGGGACTAGCCCCTATTATGAGCAGTTCTTC. It translates to CASSEGSGTSPYYEQFF. This chain joins TRBV2 and TRBJ2-1, with TRBD2 matching 9 bases. Germline V CDR1 and CDR2: SNHLY, FYNNEI. Trimming cost V 1 base and J 8 bases; bases outside gene matches: 12. This CDR3 comprises 17 residues.

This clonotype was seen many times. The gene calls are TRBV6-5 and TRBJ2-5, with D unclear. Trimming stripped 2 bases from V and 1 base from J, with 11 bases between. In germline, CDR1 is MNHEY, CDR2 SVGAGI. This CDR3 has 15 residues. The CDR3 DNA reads TGTGCCAGCAGTTACCATGGGGTTCCCCAAGAGACCCAGTACTTC. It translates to CASSYHGVPQETQYF.

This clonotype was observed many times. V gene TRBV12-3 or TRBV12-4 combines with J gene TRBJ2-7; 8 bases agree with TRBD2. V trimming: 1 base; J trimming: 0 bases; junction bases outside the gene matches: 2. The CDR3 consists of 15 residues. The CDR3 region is CASSLGGRPSYEQYF. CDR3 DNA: TGTGCCAGCAGTTTAGGCGGGAGGCCCTCCTACGAGCAGTACTTC.

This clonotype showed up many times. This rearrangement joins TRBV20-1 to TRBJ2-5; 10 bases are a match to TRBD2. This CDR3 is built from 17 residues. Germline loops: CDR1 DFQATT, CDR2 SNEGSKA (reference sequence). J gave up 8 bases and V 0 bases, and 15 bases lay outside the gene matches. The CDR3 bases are TGCAGTGCTAGAGATTGGACCGGGACTAGCGCCCCCGGCACCCAGTACTTC. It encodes CSARDWTGTSAPGTQYF.

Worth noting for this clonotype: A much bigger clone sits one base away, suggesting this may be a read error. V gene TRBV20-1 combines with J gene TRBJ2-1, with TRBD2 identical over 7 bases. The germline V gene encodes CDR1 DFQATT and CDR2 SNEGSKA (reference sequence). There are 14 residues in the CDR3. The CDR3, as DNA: TGCAGTGCTAGAAGGCTAGCGGATTTCAATGAGCAGATCTTC. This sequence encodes CSARRLADFNEQIF.

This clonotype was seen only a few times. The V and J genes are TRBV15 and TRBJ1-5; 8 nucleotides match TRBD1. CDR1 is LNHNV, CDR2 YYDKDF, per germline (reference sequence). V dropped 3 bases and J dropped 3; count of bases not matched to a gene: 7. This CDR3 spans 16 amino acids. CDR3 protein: CATSSNGQGSNQPQHF. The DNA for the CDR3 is TGTGCCACCAGCAGTAACGGACAGGGATCCAATCAGCCCCAGCATTTT.

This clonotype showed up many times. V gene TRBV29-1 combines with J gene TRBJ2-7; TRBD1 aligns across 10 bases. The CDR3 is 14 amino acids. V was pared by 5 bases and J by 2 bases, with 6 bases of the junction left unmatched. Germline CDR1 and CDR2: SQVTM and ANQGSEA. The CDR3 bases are TGCAGCGTTCAGGGGGGACAGGGGACCTACGAGCAGTACTTC. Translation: CSVQGGQGTYEQYF.

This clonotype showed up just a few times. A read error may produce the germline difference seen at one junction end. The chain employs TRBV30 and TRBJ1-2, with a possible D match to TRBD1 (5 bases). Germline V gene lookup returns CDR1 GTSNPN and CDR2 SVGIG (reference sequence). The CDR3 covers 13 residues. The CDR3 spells CAWSGWGEYGYTF. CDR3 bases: TGTGCTTGGAGCGGATGGGGCGAGTATGGCTACACCTTC. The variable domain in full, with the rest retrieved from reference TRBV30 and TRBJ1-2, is SQTIHQWPATLVQPVGSPLSLECTVEGTSNPNLYWYRQAAGRGLQLLFYSVGIGQISSEVPQNLSASRPQDRQFILSSKKLLLSDSGFYLCAWSGWGEYGYTFGSGTRLTVV.

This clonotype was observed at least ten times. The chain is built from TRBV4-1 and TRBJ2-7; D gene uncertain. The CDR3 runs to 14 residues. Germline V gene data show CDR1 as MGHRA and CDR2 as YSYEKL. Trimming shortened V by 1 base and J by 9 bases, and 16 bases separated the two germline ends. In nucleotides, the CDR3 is TGCGCCAGCAGCCAAGCCCTTCGATCATTACTGCAGTACTTC. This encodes CASSQALRSLLQYF.

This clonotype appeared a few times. CDR3 nucleotide sequence: TGTGCCAGCAGCGTATGGGCTAGCGGAAACACCGGGGAGCTGTTTTTT. Encoded protein: CASSVWASGNTGELFF. The V gene is TRBV9, the J gene TRBJ2-2, with 7 bases identical to TRBD2. V was pared by 1 base and J by 2 bases, with 5 bases of the junction left unmatched. The CDR3 contains 16 residues. Germline values: CDR1 SGDLS, CDR2 YYNGEE.

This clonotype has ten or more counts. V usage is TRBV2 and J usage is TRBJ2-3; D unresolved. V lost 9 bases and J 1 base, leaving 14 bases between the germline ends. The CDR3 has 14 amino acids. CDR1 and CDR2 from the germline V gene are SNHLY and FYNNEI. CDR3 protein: CARAQERRTDTQYF. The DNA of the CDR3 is TGTGCCAGGGCCCAGGAGCGCCGCACAGATACGCAGTATTTT.

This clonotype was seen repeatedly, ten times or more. CDR3 nucleotides: TGCGCCAGCAGCCAAGAGAGTAGCGGGAGGATCACAGATACGCAGTATTTT. It codes for CASSQESSGRITDTQYF. The rearrangement uses TRBV4-3 and TRBJ2-3, with 10 positions matching TRBD2. V lost 0 bases and J lost 2; bases outside the gene matches: 5. This CDR3 spans 17 amino acids. Germline V gene data show CDR1 as LGHNA and CDR2 as YSLEER.

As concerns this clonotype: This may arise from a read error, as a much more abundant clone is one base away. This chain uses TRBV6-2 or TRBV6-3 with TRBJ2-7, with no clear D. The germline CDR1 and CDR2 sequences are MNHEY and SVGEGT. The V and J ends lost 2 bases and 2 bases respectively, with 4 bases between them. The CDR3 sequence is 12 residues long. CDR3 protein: CASSYDAYEQYF. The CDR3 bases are TGTGCCAGCAGTTACGACGCCTACGAGCAGTACTTC.

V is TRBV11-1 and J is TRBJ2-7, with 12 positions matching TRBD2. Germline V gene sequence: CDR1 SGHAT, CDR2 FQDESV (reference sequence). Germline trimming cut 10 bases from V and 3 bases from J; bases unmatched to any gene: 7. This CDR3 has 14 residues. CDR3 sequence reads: CATSTSGSIYEQYF. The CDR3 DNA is TGTGCCACCTCGACTAGCGGGAGTATCTACGAGCAGTACTTC.

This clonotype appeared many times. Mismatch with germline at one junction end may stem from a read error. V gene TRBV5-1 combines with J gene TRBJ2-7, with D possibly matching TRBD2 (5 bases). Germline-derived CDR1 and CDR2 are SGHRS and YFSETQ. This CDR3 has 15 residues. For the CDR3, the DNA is TGTGCCAGCAGCTTAGCTGCGGGCGGATCCTACGAGCAGTACTTC. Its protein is CASSLAAGGSYEQYF.

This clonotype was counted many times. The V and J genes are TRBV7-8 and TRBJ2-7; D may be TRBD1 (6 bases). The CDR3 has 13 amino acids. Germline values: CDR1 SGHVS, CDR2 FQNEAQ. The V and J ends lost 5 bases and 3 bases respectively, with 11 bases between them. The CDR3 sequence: CASSIDRFYEQYF. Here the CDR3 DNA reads TGTGCCAGCAGCATCGACAGGTTCTACGAGCAGTACTTC. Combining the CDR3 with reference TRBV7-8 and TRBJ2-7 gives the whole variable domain GAGVSQSPRYKVAKRGQDVALRCDPISGHVSLFWYQQALGQGPEFLTYFQNEAQLDKSGLPSDRFFAERPEGSVSTLKIQRTQQEDSAVYLCASSIDRFYEQYFGPGTRLTVT.

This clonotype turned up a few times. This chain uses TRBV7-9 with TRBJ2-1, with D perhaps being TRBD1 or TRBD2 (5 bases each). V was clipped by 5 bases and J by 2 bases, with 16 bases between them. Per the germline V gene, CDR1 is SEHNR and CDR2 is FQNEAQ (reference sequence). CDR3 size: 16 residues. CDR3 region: CASSGSLGVTYNEQFF. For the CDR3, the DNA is TGTGCCAGCAGCGGCTCATTGGGGGTTACCTACAATGAGCAGTTCTTC.

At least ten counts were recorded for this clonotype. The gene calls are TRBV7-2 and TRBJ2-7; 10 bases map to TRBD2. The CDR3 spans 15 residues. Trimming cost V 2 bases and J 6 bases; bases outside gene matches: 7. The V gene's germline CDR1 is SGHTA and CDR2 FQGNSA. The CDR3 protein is CASSLRSSGSAEQYF. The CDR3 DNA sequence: TGTGCCAGCAGCTTAAGGTCTAGCGGGAGTGCCGAGCAGTACTTC.

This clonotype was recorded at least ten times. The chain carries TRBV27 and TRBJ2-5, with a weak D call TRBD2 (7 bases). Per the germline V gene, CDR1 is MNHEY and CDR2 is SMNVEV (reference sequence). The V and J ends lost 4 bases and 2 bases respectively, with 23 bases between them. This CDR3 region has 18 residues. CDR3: CASSSRGKGGTGQETQYF. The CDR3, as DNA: TGTGCCAGCAGTTCGCGGGGCAAGGGGGGGACTGGTCAAGAGACCCAGTACTTC.